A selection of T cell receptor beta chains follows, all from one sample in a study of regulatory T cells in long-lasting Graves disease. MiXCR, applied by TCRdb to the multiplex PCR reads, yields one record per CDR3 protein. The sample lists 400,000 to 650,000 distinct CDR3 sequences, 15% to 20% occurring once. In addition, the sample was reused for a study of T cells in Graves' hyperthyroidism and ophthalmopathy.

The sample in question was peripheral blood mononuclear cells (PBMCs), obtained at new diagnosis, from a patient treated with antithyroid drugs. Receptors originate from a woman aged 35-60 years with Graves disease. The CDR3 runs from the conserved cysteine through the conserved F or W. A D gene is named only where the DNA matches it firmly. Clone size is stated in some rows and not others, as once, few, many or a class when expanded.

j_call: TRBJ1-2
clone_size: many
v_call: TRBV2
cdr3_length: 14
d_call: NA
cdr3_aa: CASSAPQLNYGYTF
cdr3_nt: TGTGCCAGCAGTGCCCCACAGTTGAATTATGGCTACACCTTC

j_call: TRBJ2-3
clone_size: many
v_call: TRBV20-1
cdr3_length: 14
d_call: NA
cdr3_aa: CSASTGPSTDTQYF
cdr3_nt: TGCAGTGCTAGCACAGGGCCAAGCACAGATACGCAGTATTTT

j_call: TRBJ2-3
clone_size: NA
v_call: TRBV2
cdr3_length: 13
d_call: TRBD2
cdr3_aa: CASMETSGGTQYF
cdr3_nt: TGTGCCAGCATGGAGACTAGCGGGGGGACGCAGTATTTT

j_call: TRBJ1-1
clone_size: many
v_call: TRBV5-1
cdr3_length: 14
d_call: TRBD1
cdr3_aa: CASSLGQGAGSAFF
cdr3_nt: TGCGCCAGCAGCTTAGGACAGGGAGCAGGGTCGGCTTTCTTT

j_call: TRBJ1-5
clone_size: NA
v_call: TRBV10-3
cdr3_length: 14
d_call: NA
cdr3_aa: CAISETGKQSPQHF
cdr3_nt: TGTGCCATCAGTGAGACAGGGAAACAATCGCCCCAGCATTTT

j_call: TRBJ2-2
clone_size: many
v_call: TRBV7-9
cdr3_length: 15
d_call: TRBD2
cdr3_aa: CASSLVAGDTGELFF
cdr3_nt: TGTGCCAGCAGCTTAGTAGCGGGGGACACCGGGGAGCTGTTTTTT

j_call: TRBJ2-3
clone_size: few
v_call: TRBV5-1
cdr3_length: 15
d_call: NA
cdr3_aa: CASSFDSIRTDTQYF
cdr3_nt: TGCGCCAGCAGCTTCGACAGTATTAGGACAGATACGCAGTATTTT

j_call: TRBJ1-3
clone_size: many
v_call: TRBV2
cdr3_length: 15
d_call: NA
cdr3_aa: CASSDGALSGNTIYF
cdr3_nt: TGTGCCAGCAGTGATGGTGCTCTCTCTGGAAACACCATATATTTT

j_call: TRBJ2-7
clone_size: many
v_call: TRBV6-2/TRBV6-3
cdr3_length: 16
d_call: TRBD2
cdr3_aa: CASSYSKAGGSYEQYF
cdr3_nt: TGTGCCAGCAGTTACTCGAAAGCGGGGGGGTCCTACGAGCAGTACTTC

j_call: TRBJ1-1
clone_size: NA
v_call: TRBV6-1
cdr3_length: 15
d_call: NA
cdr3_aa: CASLLRGGARTEAFF
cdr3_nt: TGTGCCAGCTTGTTAAGGGGGGGGGCCCGAACTGAAGCTTTCTTT